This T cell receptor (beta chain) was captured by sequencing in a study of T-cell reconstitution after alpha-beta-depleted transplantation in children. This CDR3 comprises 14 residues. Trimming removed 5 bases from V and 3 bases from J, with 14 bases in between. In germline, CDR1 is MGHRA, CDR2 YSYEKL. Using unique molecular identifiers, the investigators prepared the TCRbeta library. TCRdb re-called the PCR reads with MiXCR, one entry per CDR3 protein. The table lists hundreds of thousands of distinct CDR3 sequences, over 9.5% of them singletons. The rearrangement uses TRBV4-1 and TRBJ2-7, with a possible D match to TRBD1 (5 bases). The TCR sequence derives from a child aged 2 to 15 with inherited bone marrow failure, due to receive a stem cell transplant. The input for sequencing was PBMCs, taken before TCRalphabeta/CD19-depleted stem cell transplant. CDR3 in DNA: TGCGCCAGCAGCAACCGCAGGGCCAACTACGAGCAGTACTTC. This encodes CASSNRRANYEQYF.